This T cell receptor (beta chain) came from a study of Ad26.COV2.S vaccination and SARS-CoV-2 variants. Study background: Once or twice, 56 days apart, Ad26.COV2.S was delivered intramuscularly.

The ends lost 4 bases at V and 4 bases at J; junction bases unmatched: 7. The CDR3 length is 14 residues. Germline V gene data show CDR1 as SGHDT and CDR2 as YYEEEE. Using immunoSEQ multiplex PCR, the repertoire was profiled, and TCRdb retains in-frame clones only, with some absent. This table has more than 300,000 clones, roughly 86% appearing once. Study outcomes and limitations: Analyses of TCR breadth and depth may have underestimated total T cell responses.

Comments on this clone: The antigen is undetermined.

Noted treatment: around 19 received Ad26.COV2.S at low or high dose, single or two shots; several received placebo; per-sample allocation not given. Samples analyzed were those drawn on day 63 after the first vaccine or placebo injection. The sample was peripheral blood, taken in a trial of Ad26.COV2.S vaccine versus placebo. The sequence came from a person between 18 and 59 years old who received the Ad26.COV2.S COVID-19 vaccine or a placebo. The chain couples TRBV5-6 to TRBJ1-2, with TRBD1 identical over 7 bases. Here the CDR3 reads CASSRTGASYGYTF. The CDR3 DNA is TGTGCCAGCAGCCGCACAGGGGCTTCCTATGGCTACACCTTC.